Listed below are T cell receptor beta chains from one sample, sequenced in a study of cytomegalovirus exposure and HLA in healthy donors. TCRdb keeps only in-frame clones here, not all; method: immunoSEQ multiplex PCR. This repertoire shows roughly 250,000 clones, approximately 85% found once; its top ten account for about 2%. Material for sequencing was PBMCs. The receptor set was obtained from a woman aged 40 to 50 in good health and CMV-seropositive. The CDR3 runs from the conserved cysteine through the conserved F or W. Fields, in order: clone size, D gene, V gene, J gene, CDR3 protein, CDR3 DNA. The D gene is left open where the match is weak. Only some rows state a clone size, as once, few, many or a class for expanded clones.

abundance: -
d_gene: -
v_gene: TRBV27
j_gene: TRBJ2-1
CDR3aa: CASSLRTIFHPGEAEALFGEQFF
CDR3nt: TGTGCCAGCAGTTTACGTACAATTTTTCACCCCGGGGAAGCGGAGGCCCTCTTTGGCGAGCAGTTCTTC

abundance: -
d_gene: -
v_gene: TRBV2
j_gene: TRBJ1-1
CDR3aa: CASTPYTEAFF
CDR3nt: TGTGCCAGCACCCCTTACACTGAAGCTTTCTTT

abundance: -
d_gene: TRBD1
v_gene: TRBV11-2
j_gene: TRBJ2-7
CDR3aa: CASSQRTGKVYEQYF
CDR3nt: TGTGCCAGCAGCCAAAGGACAGGCAAGGTTTACGAGCAGTACTTC

abundance: -
d_gene: -
v_gene: TRBV9
j_gene: TRBJ2-5
CDR3aa: CASSVGSGETQYF
CDR3nt: TGTGCCAGCAGCGTAGGTAGTGGAGAGACCCAGTACTTC

abundance: once
d_gene: -
v_gene: TRBV9
j_gene: TRBJ1-5
CDR3aa: CASSVFAEGNQPQHF
CDR3nt: TGTGCCAGCAGCGTATTCGCAGAAGGCAATCAGCCCCAGCATTTT

abundance: -
d_gene: -
v_gene: TRBV6-1
j_gene: TRBJ1-5
CDR3aa: CASSEQGGVNQPQHF
CDR3nt: TGTGCCAGCAGTGAACAGGGTGGAGTAAATCAGCCCCAGCATTTT

abundance: once
d_gene: TRBD2
v_gene: TRBV4-3
j_gene: TRBJ2-1
CDR3aa: CASSQETSGNEQFF
CDR3nt: TGCGCCAGCAGCCAGGAGACTAGCGGCAATGAGCAGTTCTTC

abundance: -
d_gene: -
v_gene: TRBV5-1
j_gene: TRBJ1-6
CDR3aa: CASSLGTVDSPLHF
CDR3nt: TGCGCCAGCAGCTTGGGGACAGTAGATTCACCCCTCCACTTT

abundance: -
d_gene: TRBD2
v_gene: TRBV7-3
j_gene: TRBJ2-2
CDR3aa: CASRPTSGNTGELFF
CDR3nt: TGTGCCAGCAGGCCCACTAGCGGGAACACCGGGGAGCTGTTTTTT

abundance: -
d_gene: -
v_gene: TRBV5-1
j_gene: TRBJ2-2
CDR3aa: CASSITANTGELFF
CDR3nt: TGCGCCAGCAGTATTACAGCGAACACCGGGGAGCTGTTTTTT

abundance: once
d_gene: -
v_gene: TRBV11-1
j_gene: TRBJ2-5
CDR3aa: CASSFPGRPASQRETQYF
CDR3nt: TGTGCCAGCAGCTTCCCCGGACGTCCAGCCTCGCAGCGGGAGACCCAGTACTTC

abundance: -
d_gene: TRBD1
v_gene: TRBV19
j_gene: TRBJ2-5
CDR3aa: CASSISQGAETQYF
CDR3nt: TGTGCCAGTAGTATTTCGCAGGGGGCTGAGACCCAGTACTTC

abundance: -
d_gene: TRBD1
v_gene: TRBV19
j_gene: TRBJ1-4
CDR3aa: CASSPFTGEENEKLFF
CDR3nt: TGTGCCAGTAGTCCTTTCACAGGGGAAGAGAATGAAAAACTGTTTTTT

abundance: -
d_gene: TRBD1
v_gene: TRBV18
j_gene: TRBJ1-2
CDR3aa: CASSQGQGLYGYTF
CDR3nt: TGTGCCAGCTCACAGGGACAGGGCCTTTATGGCTACACCTTC

abundance: -
d_gene: TRBD1
v_gene: TRBV5-1
j_gene: TRBJ1-1
CDR3aa: CASRPTTGVPNTEAFF
CDR3nt: TGCGCCAGCAGGCCGACAACAGGGGTTCCTAACACTGAAGCTTTCTTT

abundance: -
d_gene: -
v_gene: TRBV10-2
j_gene: TRBJ2-2
CDR3aa: CASSENTAGAGELFF
CDR3nt: TGCGCCAGCAGTGAGAATACAGCCGGGGCCGGGGAGCTGTTTTTT

abundance: -
d_gene: TRBD2
v_gene: TRBV4-1
j_gene: TRBJ2-3
CDR3aa: CASSALGLAGGPGRPDTQYF
CDR3nt: TGCGCCAGCAGCGCCCTGGGACTAGCGGGAGGGCCGGGCCGCCCAGATACGCAGTATTTT

abundance: -
d_gene: -
v_gene: TRBV14
j_gene: TRBJ1-1
CDR3aa: CASTQAGPEMNTEAFF
CDR3nt: TGTGCCAGCACCCAGGCCGGTCCGGAGATGAACACTGAAGCTTTCTTT

abundance: -
d_gene: -
v_gene: TRBV5-1
j_gene: TRBJ1-3
CDR3aa: CASSSDTGNTIYF
CDR3nt: TGCGCCAGCAGCTCGGACACTGGAAACACCATATATTTT